The 7 T cell receptor beta chains in this list originate from one sample, sequenced in a study of neurological immune-mediated disorders. TCRdb itself ran the 5' RACE reads through MiXCR, one entry per CDR3 protein. Altogether roughly 74,000 distinct CDR3 sequences are present, 4% to 6% being singletons, with the ten largest covering just under 7.5%. Sample: PBMCs. These receptors were obtained from a man aged 18 to 30 with multiple sclerosis.

This clonotype was picked up many times. The chain joins TRBV20-1 to TRBJ2-7, with D perhaps matching TRBD1 (5 bases). Germline CDR1 reads DFQATT; CDR2 reads SNEGSKA (reference sequence). CDR3 length: 13 residues. The ends were cut back, 6 bases at V and 0 bases at J, with 12 bases in the middle. CDR3 coding DNA: TGCAGTGCCAAAAGACAGAGCTCCTACGAGCAGTACTTC. This encodes CSAKRQSSYEQYF.

This clonotype was recorded at least ten times. The CDR3 reads CASRPRSGANTGELFF. CDR3 bases: TGCGCCAGCAGGCCCCGATCAGGAGCGAACACCGGGGAGCTGTTTTTT. The gene calls are TRBV5-1 and TRBJ2-2; D uncertain. Germline V gene lookup returns CDR1 SGHRS and CDR2 YFSETQ. Trimming took 5 bases from V and 0 from J, leaving 14 bases between them. The CDR3 has 16 amino acids.

This clonotype has at least ten counts. V usage is TRBV20-1 and J usage is TRBJ2-1; D call uncertain. The CDR3 extends over 15 amino acids. Germline assignment: CDR1 DFQATT and CDR2 SNEGSKA (reference sequence). Trimming took off 2 bases at V and 3 bases at J, with 14 bases between the two ends. CDR3 sequence: CSARRPDQNYNEQFF. The CDR3 DNA reads TGCAGTGCTAGACGGCCAGACCAAAACTACAATGAGCAGTTCTTC.

The chain combines TRBV20-1 with TRBJ2-1; 10 nucleotides align to TRBD2. J gave up 15 bases and V 8 bases, and 16 bases lay outside the gene matches. Germline V gives CDR1 DFQATT, CDR2 SNEGSKA (reference sequence). CDR3 length: 13 residues. DNA of the CDR3: TGCAGTCCTGAAGGACGGAGCGGGAGGGGGGGGTTCTTC. Translation gives CSPEGRSGRGGFF.

This clonotype was counted at least ten times. The rearrangement uses TRBV5-5 and TRBJ2-2; D possibly corresponds to TRBD2 (6 bases). In germline, CDR1 is SGHKS, CDR2 YYEKEE (reference sequence). This CDR3 has 15 amino acids. Trimming took off 3 bases at V and 0 bases at J, with 9 bases between the two ends. CDR3 nucleotide sequence: TGTGCCAGCAGCTCGGGAGCAGCGAACACCGGGGAGCTGTTTTTT. It is translated as CASSSGAANTGELFF.

This clonotype was seen repeatedly, ten times or more. The V and J genes are TRBV3-1 and TRBJ2-2; TRBD1 might be the D (6 bases). Trimming took 4 bases from V and 9 from J, leaving 18 bases between them. The CDR3 loop spans 15 amino acids. Germline loops: CDR1 LGHDT, CDR2 YNNKEL (reference sequence). The CDR3: CASSRNPGAGRELFF. The CDR3 DNA is TGTGCCAGCAGCCGAAACCCAGGGGCTGGAAGGGAGCTGTTTTTT.

This clonotype was observed a few times. The V call is TRBV12-3 or TRBV12-4, the J call TRBJ2-6, with TRBD1 as a possible D gene (6 bases). The CDR3 loop spans 19 amino acids. V dropped 3 bases and J dropped 1 base, with 19 bases sitting between them. CDR3 nucleotide sequence: TGTGCCAGCAGTTTCCCCTTGGGACAACAACTTTCTGGGGCCAACGTCCTGACTTTC. It codes for CASSFPLGQQLSGANVLTF.